This T cell receptor beta chain was obtained from a study of blood T cells in healthy people across ages. Alongside a J-beta primer mix, a sample-barcoded 5' primer served in a second PCR lasting about 7 to 11 cycles. Sequencing yielded, for each sample, at least 3 million paired-end reads carrying CDR3. TCRdb reprocessed the 5' RACE reads with MiXCR, giving one entry per CDR3 protein. The sample contains around 2 million distinct CDR3 sequences, about two fifths of which appear only once. The CDR3 length is 14 residues. Trimming took 6 bases from V and 0 from J, leaving 15 bases between them. Looked up from germline, CDR1 is DFQATT and CDR2 is SNEGSKA (reference sequence). General observations from the study: Researchers deemed the diversity estimates from one million T cells underestimates.

As to this clonotype: Its antigen is unidentified.

Source material: blood. This sequence was found in a human donor in good health. The chain combines TRBV20-1 with TRBJ2-7, with TRBD1 as a possible D gene (5 bases). In nucleotides, the CDR3 is TGCAGTGCCTTCTATAGGGGATTCTCCTACGAGCAGTACTTC. It encodes CSAFYRGFSYEQYF.